The sequence of this TCR beta chain was determined in a study of blood T cells in healthy people across ages. Study-wide points: As age increased, TCR beta diversity per million T cells fell in a roughly linear fashion.

This CDR3 spans 13 amino acids. V gave up 1 base and J gave up 5 bases, with 6 bases separating them. Germline V gene data show CDR1 as LGHDT and CDR2 as YNNKEL (reference sequence). Primed by a sample-barcoded 5' primer and a J-beta primer mix, a second PCR proceeded for 7 to 11 cycles. Each TCR beta cDNA got a 12-nucleotide random molecular identifier. Sequencing of every sample gave 2.5 million or more CDR3-containing paired-end reads. MiXCR, applied by TCRdb to the 5' RACE reads, yields one record per CDR3 protein. The table includes 730,000 or so distinct CDR3 sequences, approximately 43% detected once. The individuals who served as donors were healthy Caucasians living in Russia, aged roughly 6 to 95. This clonotype was picked up a small number of times. Its specificity is unknown.

The genes are TRBV3-1 and TRBJ2-1; D is ambiguous. This receptor was identified in a woman aged 55-69 years in good health. Input material: blood. Here the CDR3 DNA reads TGTGCCAGCAGCCAAGGGACCCACAATGAGCAGTTCTTC. Protein sequence: CASSQGTHNEQFF.